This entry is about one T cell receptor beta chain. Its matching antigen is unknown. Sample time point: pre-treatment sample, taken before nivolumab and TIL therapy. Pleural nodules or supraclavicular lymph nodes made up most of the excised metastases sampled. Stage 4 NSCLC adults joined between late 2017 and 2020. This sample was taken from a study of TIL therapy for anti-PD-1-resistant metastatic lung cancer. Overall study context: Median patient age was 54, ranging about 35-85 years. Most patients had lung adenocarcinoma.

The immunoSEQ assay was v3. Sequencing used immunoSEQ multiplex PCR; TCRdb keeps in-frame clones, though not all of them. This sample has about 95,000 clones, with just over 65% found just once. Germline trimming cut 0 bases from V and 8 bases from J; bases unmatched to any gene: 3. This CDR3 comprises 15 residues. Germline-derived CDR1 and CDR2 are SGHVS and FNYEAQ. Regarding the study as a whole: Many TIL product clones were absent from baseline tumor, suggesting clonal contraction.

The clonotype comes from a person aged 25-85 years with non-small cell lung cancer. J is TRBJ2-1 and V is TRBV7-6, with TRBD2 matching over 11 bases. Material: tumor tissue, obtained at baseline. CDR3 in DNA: TGTGCCAGCAGCTTAGCACTAGCGGGGGACGATGAGCAGTTCTTC. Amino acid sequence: CASSLALAGDDEQFF.